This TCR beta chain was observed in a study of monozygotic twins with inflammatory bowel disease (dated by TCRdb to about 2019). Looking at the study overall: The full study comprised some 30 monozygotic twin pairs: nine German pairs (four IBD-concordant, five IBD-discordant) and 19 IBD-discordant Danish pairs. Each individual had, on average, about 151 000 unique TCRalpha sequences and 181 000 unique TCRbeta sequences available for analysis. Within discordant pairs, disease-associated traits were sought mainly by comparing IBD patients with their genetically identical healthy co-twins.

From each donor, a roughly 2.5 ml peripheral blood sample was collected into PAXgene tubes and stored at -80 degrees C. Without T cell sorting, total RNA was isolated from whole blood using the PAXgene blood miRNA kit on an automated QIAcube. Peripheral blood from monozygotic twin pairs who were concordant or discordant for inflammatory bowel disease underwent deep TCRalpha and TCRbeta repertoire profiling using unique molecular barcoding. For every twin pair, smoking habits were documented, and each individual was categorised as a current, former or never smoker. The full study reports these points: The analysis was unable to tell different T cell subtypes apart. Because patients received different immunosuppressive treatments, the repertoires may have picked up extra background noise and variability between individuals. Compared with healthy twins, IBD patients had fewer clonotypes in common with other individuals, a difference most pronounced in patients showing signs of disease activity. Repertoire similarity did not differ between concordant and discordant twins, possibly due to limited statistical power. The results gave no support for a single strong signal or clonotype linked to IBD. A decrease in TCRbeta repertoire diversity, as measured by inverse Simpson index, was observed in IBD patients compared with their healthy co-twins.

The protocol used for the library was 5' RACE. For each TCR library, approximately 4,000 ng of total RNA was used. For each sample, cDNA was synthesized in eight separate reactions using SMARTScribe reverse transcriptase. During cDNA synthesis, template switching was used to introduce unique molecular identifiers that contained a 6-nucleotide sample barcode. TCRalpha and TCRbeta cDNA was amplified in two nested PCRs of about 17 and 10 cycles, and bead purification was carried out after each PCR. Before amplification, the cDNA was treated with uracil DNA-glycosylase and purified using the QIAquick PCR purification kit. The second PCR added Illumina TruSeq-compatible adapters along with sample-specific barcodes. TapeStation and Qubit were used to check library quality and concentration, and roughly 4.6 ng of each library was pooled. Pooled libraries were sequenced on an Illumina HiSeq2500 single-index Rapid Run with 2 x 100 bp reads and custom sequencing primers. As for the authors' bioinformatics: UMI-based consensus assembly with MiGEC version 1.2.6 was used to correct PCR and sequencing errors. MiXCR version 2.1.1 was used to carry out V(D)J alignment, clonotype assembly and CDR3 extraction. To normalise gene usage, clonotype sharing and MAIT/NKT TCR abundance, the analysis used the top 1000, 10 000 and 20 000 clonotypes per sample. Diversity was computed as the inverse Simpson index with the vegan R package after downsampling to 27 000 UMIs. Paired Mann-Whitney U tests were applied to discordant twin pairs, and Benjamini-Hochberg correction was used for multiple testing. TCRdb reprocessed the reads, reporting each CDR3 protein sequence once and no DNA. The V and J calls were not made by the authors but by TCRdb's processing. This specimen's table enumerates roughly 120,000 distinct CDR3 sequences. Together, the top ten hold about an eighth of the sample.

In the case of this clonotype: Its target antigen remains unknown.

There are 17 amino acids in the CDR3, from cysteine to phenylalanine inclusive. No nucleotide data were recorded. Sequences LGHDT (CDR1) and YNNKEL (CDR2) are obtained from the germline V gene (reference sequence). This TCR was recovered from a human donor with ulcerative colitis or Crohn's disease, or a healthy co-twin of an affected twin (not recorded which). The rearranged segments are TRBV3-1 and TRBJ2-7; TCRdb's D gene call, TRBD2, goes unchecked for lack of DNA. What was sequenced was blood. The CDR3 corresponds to CASSLHPTSGVFYEQYF.